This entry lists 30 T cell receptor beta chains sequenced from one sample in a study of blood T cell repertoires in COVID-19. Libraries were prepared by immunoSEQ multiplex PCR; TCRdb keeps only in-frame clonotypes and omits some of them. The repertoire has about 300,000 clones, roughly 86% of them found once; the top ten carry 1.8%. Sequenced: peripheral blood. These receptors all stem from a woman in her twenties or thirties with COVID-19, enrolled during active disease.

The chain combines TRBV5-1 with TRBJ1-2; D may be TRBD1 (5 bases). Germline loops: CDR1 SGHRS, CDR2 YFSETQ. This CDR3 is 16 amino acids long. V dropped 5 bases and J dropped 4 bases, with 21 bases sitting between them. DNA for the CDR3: TGCGCCAGCAGGCCCGACAGTTCTGCTTGGAGCTATGGCTACACCTTC. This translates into CASRPDSSAWSYGYTF.

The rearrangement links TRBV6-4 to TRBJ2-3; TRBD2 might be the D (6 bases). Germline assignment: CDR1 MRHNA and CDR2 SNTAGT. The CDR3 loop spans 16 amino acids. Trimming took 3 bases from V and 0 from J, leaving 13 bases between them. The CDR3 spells CASSDSLAFSTDTQYF. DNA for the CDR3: TGTGCCAGCAGTGATTCTCTAGCGTTTAGCACAGATACGCAGTATTTT.

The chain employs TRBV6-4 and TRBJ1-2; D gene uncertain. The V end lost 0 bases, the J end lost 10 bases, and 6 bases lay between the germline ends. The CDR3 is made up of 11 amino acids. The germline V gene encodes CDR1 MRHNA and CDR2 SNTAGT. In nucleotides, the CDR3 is TGTGCCAGCAGTGACTCGCGGATCTACACCTTC. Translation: CASSDSRIYTF.

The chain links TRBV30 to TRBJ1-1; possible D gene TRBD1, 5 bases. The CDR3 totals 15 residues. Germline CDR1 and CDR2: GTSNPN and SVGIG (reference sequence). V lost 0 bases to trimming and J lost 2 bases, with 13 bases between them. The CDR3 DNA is TGTGCCTGGAGTGTAGGTGGCAGGGTCAACACTGAAGCTTTCTTT. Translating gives CAWSVGGRVNTEAFF.

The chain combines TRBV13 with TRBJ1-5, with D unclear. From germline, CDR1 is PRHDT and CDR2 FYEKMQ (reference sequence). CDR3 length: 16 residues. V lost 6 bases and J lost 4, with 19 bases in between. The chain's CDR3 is CASSTSGAMNNQPQHF. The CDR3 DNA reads TGTGCCAGCAGTACCTCGGGAGCCATGAATAATCAGCCCCAGCATTTT.

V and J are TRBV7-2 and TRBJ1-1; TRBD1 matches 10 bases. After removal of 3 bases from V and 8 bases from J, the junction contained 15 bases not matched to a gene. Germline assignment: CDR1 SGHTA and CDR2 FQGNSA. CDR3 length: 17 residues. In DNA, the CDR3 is TGTGCCAGCAGCTTTAGACAGGGGGCTTTCGCCGGGGGCGAAGCTTTCTTT. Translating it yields CASSFRQGAFAGGEAFF. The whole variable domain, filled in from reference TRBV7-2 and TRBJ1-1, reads GAGVSQSPSNKVTEKGKDVELRCDPISGHTALYWYRQSLGQGLEFLIYFQGNSAPDKSGLPSDRFSAERTGGSVSTLTIQRTQQEDSAVYLCASSFRQGAFAGGEAFFGQGTRLTVV.

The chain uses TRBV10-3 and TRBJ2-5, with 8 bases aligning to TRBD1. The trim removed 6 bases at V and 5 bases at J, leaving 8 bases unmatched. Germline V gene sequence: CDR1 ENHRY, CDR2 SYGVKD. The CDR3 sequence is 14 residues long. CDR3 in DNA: TGTGCCATCAGCCCCGGGCAGGGGGCCGAGACCCAGTACTTC. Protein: CAISPGQGAETQYF.

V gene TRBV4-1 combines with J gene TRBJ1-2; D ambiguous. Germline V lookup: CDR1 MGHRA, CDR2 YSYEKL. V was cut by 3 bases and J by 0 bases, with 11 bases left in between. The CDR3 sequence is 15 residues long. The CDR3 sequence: CASSHPGRSNYGYTF. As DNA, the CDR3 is TGCGCCAGCAGCCATCCCGGCAGGTCTAACTATGGCTACACCTTC.

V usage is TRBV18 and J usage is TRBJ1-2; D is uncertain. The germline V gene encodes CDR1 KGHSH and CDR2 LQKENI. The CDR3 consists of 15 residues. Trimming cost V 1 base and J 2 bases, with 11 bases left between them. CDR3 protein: CASSPLDLPNYGYTF. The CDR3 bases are TGTGCCAGCTCACCACTGGACTTACCGAACTATGGCTACACCTTC.

The CDR3 region has the DNA TGCGCCAGCAGCCTTCTAGCGGGGGGCAGGTATGAGCAGTTCTTC. The encoded protein is CASSLLAGGRYEQFF. This rearrangement joins TRBV4-3 to TRBJ2-1; TRBD2 aligns across 11 bases. Germline trimming cut 4 bases from V and 8 bases from J; bases unmatched to any gene: 7. Germline V gives CDR1 LGHNA, CDR2 YSLEER. The CDR3 covers 15 residues.

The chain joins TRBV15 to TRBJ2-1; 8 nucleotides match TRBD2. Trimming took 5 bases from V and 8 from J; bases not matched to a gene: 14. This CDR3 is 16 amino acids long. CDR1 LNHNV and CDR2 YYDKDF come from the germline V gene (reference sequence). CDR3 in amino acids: CATSRSPGGPFDEQFF. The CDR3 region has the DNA TGTGCCACCAGCCGGTCCCCGGGGGGGCCGTTTGATGAGCAGTTCTTC.

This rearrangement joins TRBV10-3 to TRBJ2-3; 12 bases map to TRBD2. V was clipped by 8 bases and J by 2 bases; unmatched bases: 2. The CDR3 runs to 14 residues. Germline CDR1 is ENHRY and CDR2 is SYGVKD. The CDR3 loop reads CAIGTSGPTDTQYF. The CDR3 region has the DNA TGTGCCATCGGGACTAGCGGGCCCACAGATACGCAGTATTTT.

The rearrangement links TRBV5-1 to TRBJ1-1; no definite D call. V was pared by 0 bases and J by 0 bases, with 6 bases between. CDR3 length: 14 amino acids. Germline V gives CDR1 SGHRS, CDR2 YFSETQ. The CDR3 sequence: CASSLAGMNTEAFF. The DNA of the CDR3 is TGCGCCAGCAGCTTGGCCGGGATGAACACTGAAGCTTTCTTT.

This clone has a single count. The CDR3 loop is CASSPPETGPYEQYV. CDR3 coding DNA: TGTGCCAGCTCACCACCGGAAACTGGGCCCTACGAGCAGTACGTC. This chain connects TRBV18 to TRBJ2-7; D gene ambiguous. There are 15 residues in the CDR3. Germline V gives CDR1 KGHSH, CDR2 LQKENI. Trimming left V 0 bases short and J 2 bases short, with 11 bases between.

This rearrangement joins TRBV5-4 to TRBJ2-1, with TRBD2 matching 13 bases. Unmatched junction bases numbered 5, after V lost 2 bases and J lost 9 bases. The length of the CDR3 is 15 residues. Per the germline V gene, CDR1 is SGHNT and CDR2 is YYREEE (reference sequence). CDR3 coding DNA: TGTGCCAGCAGCTTACTAGCGGGGGGGAAGAGTGAGCAGTTCTTC. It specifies CASSLLAGGKSEQFF.

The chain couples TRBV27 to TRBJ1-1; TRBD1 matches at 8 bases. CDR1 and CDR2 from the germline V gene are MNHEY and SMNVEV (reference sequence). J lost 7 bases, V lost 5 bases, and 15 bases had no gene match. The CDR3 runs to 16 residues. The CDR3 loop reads CASSPTDWTGTDEAFF. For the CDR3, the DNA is TGTGCCAGCAGTCCTACAGATTGGACAGGGACAGATGAAGCTTTCTTT.

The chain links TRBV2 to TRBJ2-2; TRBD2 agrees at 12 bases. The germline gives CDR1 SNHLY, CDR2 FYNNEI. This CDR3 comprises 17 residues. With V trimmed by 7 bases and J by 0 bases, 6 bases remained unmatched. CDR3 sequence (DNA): TGTGCCAGCATTTCTAGCGGGGGGGCTCCGAACACCGGGGAGCTGTTTTTT. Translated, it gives CASISSGGAPNTGELFF.

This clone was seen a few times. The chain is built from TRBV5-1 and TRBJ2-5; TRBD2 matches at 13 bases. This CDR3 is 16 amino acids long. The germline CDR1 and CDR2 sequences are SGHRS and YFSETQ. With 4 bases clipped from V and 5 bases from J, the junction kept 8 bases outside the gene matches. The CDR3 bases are TGCGCCAGCAGCCCACCGACTAGCGGGGGGCATGAGACCCAGTACTTC. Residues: CASSPPTSGGHETQYF.

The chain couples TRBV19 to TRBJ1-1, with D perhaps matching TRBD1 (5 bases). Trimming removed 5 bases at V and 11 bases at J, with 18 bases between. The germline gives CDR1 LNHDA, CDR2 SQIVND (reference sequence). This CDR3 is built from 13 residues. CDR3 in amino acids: CASSPSGVRGAFF. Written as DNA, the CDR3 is TGTGCCAGTAGTCCCTCGGGGGTCAGAGGGGCTTTCTTT.

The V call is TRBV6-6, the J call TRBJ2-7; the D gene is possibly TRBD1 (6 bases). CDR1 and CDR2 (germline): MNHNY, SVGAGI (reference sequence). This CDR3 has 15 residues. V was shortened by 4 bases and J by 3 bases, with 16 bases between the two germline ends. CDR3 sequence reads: CASSSASTGNYEQYV. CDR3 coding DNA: TGTGCCAGCAGTTCGGCATCAACAGGGAACTACGAGCAGTACGTC.

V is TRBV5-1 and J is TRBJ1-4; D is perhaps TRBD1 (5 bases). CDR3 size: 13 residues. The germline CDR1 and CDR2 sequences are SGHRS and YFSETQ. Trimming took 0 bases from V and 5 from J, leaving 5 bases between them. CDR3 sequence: CASSLDRNEKLFF. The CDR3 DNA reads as TGCGCCAGCAGCTTGGACAGGAATGAAAAACTGTTTTTT.

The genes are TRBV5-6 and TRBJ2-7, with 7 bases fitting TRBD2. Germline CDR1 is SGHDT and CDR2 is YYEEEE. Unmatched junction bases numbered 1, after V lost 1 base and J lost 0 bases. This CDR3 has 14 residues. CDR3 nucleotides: TGTGCCAGCAGCTTGTGGACTAGCTCCTACGAGCAGTACTTC. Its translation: CASSLWTSSYEQYF.

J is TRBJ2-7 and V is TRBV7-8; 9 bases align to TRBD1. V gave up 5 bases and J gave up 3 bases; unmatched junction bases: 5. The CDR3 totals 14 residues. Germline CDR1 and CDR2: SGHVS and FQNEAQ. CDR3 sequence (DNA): TGTGCCAGCAGCCCGACAGGGGGTCACTACGAGCAGTACTTC. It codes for CASSPTGGHYEQYF.

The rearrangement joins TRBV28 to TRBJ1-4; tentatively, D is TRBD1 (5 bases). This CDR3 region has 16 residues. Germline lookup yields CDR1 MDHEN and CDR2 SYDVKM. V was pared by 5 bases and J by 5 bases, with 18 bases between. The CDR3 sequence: CASSMGRGVVNEKLFF. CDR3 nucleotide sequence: TGTGCCAGCAGTATGGGTCGGGGGGTAGTAAATGAAAAACTGTTTTTT.

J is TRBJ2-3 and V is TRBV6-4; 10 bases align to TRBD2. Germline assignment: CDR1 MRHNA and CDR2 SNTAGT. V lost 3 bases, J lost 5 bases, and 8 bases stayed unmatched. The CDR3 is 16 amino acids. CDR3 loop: CASSDTTSGHQDTQYF. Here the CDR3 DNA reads TGTGCCAGCAGTGATACGACTAGCGGGCATCAAGATACGCAGTATTTT.

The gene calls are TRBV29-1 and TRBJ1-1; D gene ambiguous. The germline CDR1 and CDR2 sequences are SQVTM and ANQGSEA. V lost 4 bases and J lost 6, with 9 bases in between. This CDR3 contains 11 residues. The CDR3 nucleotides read TGCAGCGTTGGCGAGATACCTGAAGCTTTCTTT. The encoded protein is CSVGEIPEAFF.

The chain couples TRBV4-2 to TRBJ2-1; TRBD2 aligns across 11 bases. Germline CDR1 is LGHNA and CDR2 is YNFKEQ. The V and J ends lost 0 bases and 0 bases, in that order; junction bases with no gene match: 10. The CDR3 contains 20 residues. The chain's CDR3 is CASSQDLSSGGLSSYNEQFF. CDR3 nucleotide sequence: TGTGCCAGCAGCCAAGATCTGTCTAGCGGGGGGCTGAGCTCCTACAATGAGCAGTTCTTC.

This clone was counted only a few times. The CDR3 DNA sequence: TGTGCCAGCAGCTCTCTCCACGGCGGCCCCGGGGAGCTGTTTTTT. It specifies CASSSLHGGPGELFF. The chain employs TRBV11-2 and TRBJ2-2; D uncertain. This CDR3 is 15 amino acids long. V was shortened by 4 bases and J by 6 bases, with 15 bases between the two germline ends. The germline gives CDR1 SGHAT, CDR2 FQNNGV.

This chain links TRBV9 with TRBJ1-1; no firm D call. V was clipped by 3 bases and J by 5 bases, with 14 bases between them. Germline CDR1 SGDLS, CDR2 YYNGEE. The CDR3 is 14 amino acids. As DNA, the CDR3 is TGTGCCAGCAGCGACGCCTCCGGCGGGACTGAAGCTTTCTTT. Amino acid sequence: CASSDASGGTEAFF.

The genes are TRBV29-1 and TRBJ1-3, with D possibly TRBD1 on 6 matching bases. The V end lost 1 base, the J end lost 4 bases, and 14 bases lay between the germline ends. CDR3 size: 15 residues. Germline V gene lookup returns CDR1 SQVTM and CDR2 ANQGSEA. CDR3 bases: TGCAGCGTTGAAGCATCCGGGACACCAGGAAACACCATATATTTT. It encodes CSVEASGTPGNTIYF. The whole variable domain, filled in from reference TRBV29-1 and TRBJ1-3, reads SAVISQKPSRDICQRGTSLTIQCQVDSQVTMMFWYRQQPGQSLTLIATANQGSEATYESGFVIDKFPISRPNLTFSTLTVSNMSPEDSSIYLCSVEASGTPGNTIYFGEGSWLTVV.